This T cell receptor (beta chain) was captured by sequencing in a study of Graves' ophthalmopathy and Graves' hyperthyroidism. This clonotype has ten or more counts. From RNA, the CDR3 regions of TCR beta chains were amplified and sequenced. Investigators did first-round RT-PCR with HTBI primers, then second-round multiplex PCR. From the multiplex PCR reads, TCRdb called clonotypes with MiXCR, one entry per CDR3 protein. The sample has about 380,000 distinct CDR3 sequences, 15% seen once; the top ten hold approximately 7%. The CDR3 totals 16 residues. Trimming removed 10 bases from V and 7 bases from J, with 25 bases in between. Germline V gene data show CDR1 as MNHNS and CDR2 as SASEGT.

Material for sequencing was peripheral blood. This receptor was obtained from a woman aged 18-29 years with stable Graves' hyperthyroidism. The chain employs TRBV6-1 and TRBJ2-2; D is undetermined. The CDR3 nucleotides are TGTGCCACCGCCCCACCCTACCCGTCCTACGGCGGGGAGCTGTTTTTT. Translation: CATAPPYPSYGGELFF.